This T cell receptor beta chain is drawn from a study of regulatory T cells in long-lasting Graves disease. The length of the CDR3 is 14 residues. The V gene's germline CDR1 is SGHTA and CDR2 FQGNSA. J gave up 4 bases and V 7 bases, and 8 bases lay outside the gene matches. This clonotype turned up a few times. The antigen remains unidentified. Time point noted: newly diagnosed GD, antithyroid drugs for less than 3 months. RNA isolated from PBMCs was used to make the TCR library. General study findings and limits: Small numbers of samples may have cut accuracy. Favored gene segments in persistent disease were TRBV28, TRBJ1-2 and TRBJ2-5.

Arm-PCR with iRepertoire HTBI primers amplified the CDR3 regions for these TCR beta libraries. TCRdb itself ran the multiplex PCR reads through MiXCR, one entry per CDR3 protein. The sample records 450,000 to 600,000 distinct CDR3 sequences, about 13% being singletons. A further study also used this sample, focusing on T cells in Graves' hyperthyroidism and ophthalmopathy. That source reports: Patients having uncontrolled infection, another autoimmune disease, pregnancy or lactation were not included. Thyroid ultrasound, orbital computed tomography, clinical symptoms, and serum thyroxine and TRAb underpinned diagnoses.

This chain connects TRBV7-2 to TRBJ2-7; 9 bases are a match to TRBD1. The specimen was peripheral blood mononuclear cells (PBMCs), collected at new diagnosis, from a patient treated with antithyroid drugs. The TCR sequence derives from a man aged 25-45 years with Graves disease. CDR3 region: CASTRQGGPYEQYF. As DNA, the CDR3 is TGTGCCAGCACACGACAGGGGGGCCCTTACGAGCAGTACTTC. Filled out from reference TRBV7-2 and TRBJ2-7, the complete variable domain reads GAGVSQSPSNKVTEKGKDVELRCDPISGHTALYWYRQSLGQGLEFLIYFQGNSAPDKSGLPSDRFSAERTGGSVSTLTIQRTQQEDSAVYLCASTRQGGPYEQYFGPGTRLTVT.